This T cell receptor (beta chain) was found in a study of long-term antiretroviral therapy in people with HIV. Study findings and constraints: Specimen acquisition occurred between the mid-2000s and the late 2010s, potentially under older ART regimens. Pre-ART expanded clones dominated the repertoire at every time point.

A v3.0 immunoSEQ assay was performed at survey level. Measured with immunoSEQ multiplex PCR; TCRdb has only the in-frame clones, and not every one. This table has about 26,000 clones, more than 70% appearing once. Trimming pared 6 bases from V and 0 bases from J, leaving 9 bases between. The CDR3 totals 14 residues. CDR1 is SNHLY and CDR2 is FYNNEI in the germline V gene. Concerning this clone itself: Its antigen remains unknown.

At least one PBMC sample before ART and at least two after were required. The starting material was unsorted PBMCs, obtained less than 5 years after starting antiretroviral therapy. The sequence came from a man aged 35 to 55 with HIV. This chain uses TRBV2 with TRBJ1-3; D might be TRBD1 (5 bases). This CDR3 is CASRQASSGNTIYF. Written as DNA, the CDR3 is TGTGCCAGCAGACAGGCAAGCTCTGGAAACACCATATATTTT.